Below, 25 T cell receptor beta chains from the same sample are listed, as sequenced in a study of long-term antiretroviral therapy in people with HIV. An immunoSEQ assay, version v3.0, was performed at survey level. Sequencing used immunoSEQ multiplex PCR; TCRdb keeps in-frame clones, though not all of them. The sample includes around 19,000 clones, approximately 86% of them seen just once. Specimen: unsorted PBMCs, collected less than 2.5 years after starting antiretroviral therapy. The receptors were gathered from a man aged 35 to 55 with HIV.

The J gene is TRBJ2-6, the V gene TRBV27; 9 positions match TRBD1. CDR3 length: 19 residues. J was trimmed by 0 bases and V by 4 bases; bases with no gene match: 10. Germline CDR1 is MNHEY and CDR2 is SMNVEV (reference sequence). CDR3 DNA: TGTGCCAGCAGTTCAAAAGCGGGACAGGGAAGCTCTGGGGCCAACGTCCTGACTTTC. It yields the protein CASSSKAGQGSSGANVLTF.

V usage is TRBV4-1 and J usage is TRBJ1-4, with D possibly being TRBD1 (6 bases). V was shortened by 0 bases and J by 8 bases, with 16 bases between the two germline ends. CDR3 length equals 16 residues. Germline V lookup: CDR1 MGHRA, CDR2 YSYEKL. CDR3 amino acids: CASSQDQPGAGEKLFF. CDR3 nucleotide sequence: TGCGCCAGCAGCCAAGACCAACCGGGGGCTGGGGAAAAACTGTTTTTT.

CDR3 region: CASSGLVGETQYF. In DNA form, the CDR3 reads TGTGCCAGTAGTGGACTAGTGGGGGAGACCCAGTACTTC. The chain recombines TRBV19 with TRBJ2-5, with 7 bases aligning to TRBD2. Germline V gene data show CDR1 as LNHDA and CDR2 as SQIVND (reference sequence). The CDR3 totals 13 residues. V lost 5 bases to trimming and J lost 5 bases; unmatched junction nucleotides: 5.

The rearrangement uses TRBV6-1 and TRBJ1-3, with D hard to call. This CDR3 region has 14 residues. V was pared by 1 base and J by 2 bases, with 6 bases between. CDR1 is MNHNS and CDR2 is SASEGT in the germline V gene. CDR3 region: CASSEGGTGNTIYF. As DNA, the CDR3 is TGTGCCAGCAGTGAAGGAGGGACTGGAAACACCATATATTTT.

The count of this clone is one. The V call is TRBV7-9, the J call TRBJ1-4, with D perhaps TRBD1 (6 bases). Trimming took 7 bases from V and 7 from J, leaving 16 bases between them. The CDR3 has 14 residues. The germline gives CDR1 SEHNR, CDR2 FQNEAQ (reference sequence). The CDR3: CASKGDGVGEKLFF. The CDR3 DNA follows: TGTGCCAGCAAGGGGGATGGCGTCGGTGAAAAACTGTTTTTT.

The rearrangement links TRBV18 to TRBJ2-5, with 9 bases fitting TRBD2. There are 16 residues in the CDR3. V gave up 5 bases and J gave up 2 bases; unmatched junction bases: 9. Germline-derived CDR1 and CDR2 are KGHSH and LQKENI. The CDR3 is CASSKELAGLQETQYF. The DNA of the CDR3 is TGTGCCAGCTCAAAGGAGCTAGCGGGACTTCAAGAGACCCAGTACTTC.

This sequence joins TRBV11-3 and TRBJ2-2; a possible D gene is TRBD2 (6 bases). The CDR3 covers 15 residues. Trimming took off 3 bases at V and 1 base at J, with 9 bases between the two ends. CDR1 SGHNT and CDR2 YENEEA come from the germline V gene. In nucleotides, the CDR3 is TGTGCCAGCAGCTTCGGGCGGGGGAACACCGGGGAGCTGTTTTTT. It codes for CASSFGRGNTGELFF.

The chain is built from TRBV7-9 and TRBJ2-6; D possibly corresponds to TRBD1 (7 bases). Germline-derived CDR1 and CDR2 are SEHNR and FQNEAQ (reference sequence). V lost 3 bases and J 0 bases, leaving 15 bases between the germline ends. This CDR3 is 18 amino acids long. CDR3 region: CASSFPGGTSSGANVLTF. The CDR3 DNA follows: TGTGCCAGCAGCTTTCCAGGGGGGACCTCCTCTGGGGCCAACGTCCTGACTTTC.

This clone was counted only a few times. The rearrangement uses TRBV6-1 and TRBJ1-5, with D hard to call. The CDR3 covers 14 residues. The V end was cut by 3 bases, the J end by 1 base, with 7 bases between. CDR1 MNHNS and CDR2 SASEGT come from the germline V gene. CDR3 residues: CASSELGSNQPQHF. In DNA form, the CDR3 reads TGTGCCAGCAGTGAGCTCGGAAGCAATCAGCCCCAGCATTTT.

The chain joins TRBV5-1 to TRBJ2-1, with a weak D call TRBD1 (5 bases). Germline-derived CDR1 and CDR2 are SGHRS and YFSETQ. This CDR3 is built from 12 residues. V gave up 4 bases and J gave up 10 bases, with 12 bases separating them. The CDR3 region has the DNA TGCGCCAGCAGCCCAGGGTTTCTCGAGCAGTTCTTC. Protein: CASSPGFLEQFF. The variable domain in full, completed from reference TRBV5-1 and TRBJ2-1, reads KAGVTQTPRYLIKTRGQQVTLSCSPISGHRSVSWYQQTPGQGLQFLFEYFSETQRNKGNFPGRFSGRQFSNSRSEMNVSTLELGDSALYLCASSPGFLEQFFGPGTRLTVL.

J is TRBJ2-7 and V is TRBV27, with 12 bases matching TRBD2. The trim removed 8 bases at V and 0 bases at J, leaving 5 bases unmatched. Germline-derived CDR1 and CDR2 are MNHEY and SMNVEV (reference sequence). The CDR3 is 15 amino acids. The CDR3 loop reads CASGQLAGGSYEQYF. The CDR3 DNA reads TGTGCCAGCGGTCAACTAGCGGGAGGCTCCTACGAGCAGTACTTC.

The chain joins TRBV11-1 to TRBJ2-7; possibly TRBD1 for D (5 bases). This CDR3 comprises 16 residues. Trimming removed 1 base at V and 5 bases at J, with 18 bases between. Germline CDR1 and CDR2: SGHAT and FQDESV (reference sequence). CDR3 coding DNA: TGTGCCAGCAGCTTAGAATACGGCAGGGATGAGGACGAGCAGTACTTC. The encoded protein is CASSLEYGRDEDEQYF.

The chain carries TRBV28 and TRBJ1-5, with D tentatively TRBD1 (6 bases). The CDR3 contains 15 residues. V lost 9 bases and J lost 4, with 19 bases in between. CDR1 and CDR2 (germline): MDHEN, SYDVKM. The CDR3 region has the DNA TGTGCCAGTAGACGTAGAGGGGGGAATAATCAGCCCCAGCATTTT. Translated, it gives CASRRRGGNNQPQHF. Using reference TRBV28 and TRBJ1-5 for the parts outside the CDR3, the full variable domain is DVKVTQSSRYLVKRTGEKVFLECVQDMDHENMFWYRQDPGLGLRLIYFSYDVKMKEKGDIPEGYSVSREKKERFSLILESASTNQTSMYLCASRRRGGNNQPQHFGDGTRLSIL.

The J gene is TRBJ2-3, the V gene TRBV28; D is unclear. V was shortened by 6 bases and J by 6 bases, with 7 bases between the two germline ends. The CDR3 spans 11 residues. The V gene's germline CDR1 is MDHEN and CDR2 SYDVKM. CDR3 residues: CASRLGDTQYF. The CDR3 region has the DNA TGTGCCAGCAGATTAGGGGATACGCAGTATTTT. Full variable domain (outside the CDR3, taken from reference TRBV28 and TRBJ2-3): DVKVTQSSRYLVKRTGEKVFLECVQDMDHENMFWYRQDPGLGLRLIYFSYDVKMKEKGDIPEGYSVSREKKERFSLILESASTNQTSMYLCASRLGDTQYFGPGTRLTVL.

V and J are TRBV6-6 and TRBJ2-3, with D hard to call. V dropped 5 bases and J dropped 4 bases, with 13 bases sitting between them. This CDR3 spans 14 amino acids. Looked up from germline, CDR1 is MNHNY and CDR2 is SVGAGI (reference sequence). CDR3 sequence: CASSRPSTSDTQYF. The CDR3 DNA is TGTGCCAGCAGTCGGCCCTCGACTTCAGATACGCAGTATTTT.

J is TRBJ1-1 and V is TRBV2, with 9 nucleotides matching TRBD1. Germline V gene lookup returns CDR1 SNHLY and CDR2 FYNNEI. The CDR3 extends over 15 amino acids. J was trimmed by 4 bases and V by 6 bases; bases with no gene match: 9. CDR3 nucleotides: TGTGCCAGCAGGGAGGTACAGGGGGCGGGCACTGAAGCTTTCTTT. Protein sequence: CASREVQGAGTEAFF.

The J gene is TRBJ2-5, the V gene TRBV28; D is undetermined. The germline gives CDR1 MDHEN, CDR2 SYDVKM. The CDR3 extends over 12 amino acids. The ends were cut back, 3 bases at V and 7 bases at J, with 9 bases in the middle. CDR3 region: CASSLGWGTQYF. The CDR3 DNA follows: TGTGCCAGCAGTTTGGGGTGGGGGACCCAGTACTTC.

This clone has just one count. The chain couples TRBV5-8 to TRBJ2-1; D gene uncertain. Germline V gene lookup returns CDR1 SGHTS and CDR2 YDEGEE. Trimming took off 6 bases at V and 8 bases at J, with 18 bases between the two ends. This CDR3 spans 14 amino acids. The CDR3 sequence is CASNLGVKPDEQFF. The CDR3 nucleotides are TGTGCCAGCAACCTTGGGGTCAAACCCGATGAGCAGTTCTTC.

The rearrangement uses TRBV7-9 and TRBJ1-6; D not resolved. Germline V lookup: CDR1 SEHNR, CDR2 FQNEAQ (reference sequence). The CDR3 covers 12 residues. The ends were cut back, 6 bases at V and 10 bases at J, with 10 bases in the middle. CDR3 sequence (DNA): TGTGCCAGCAGGGTAGAAGCCTCACCCCTCCACTTT. Translation: CASRVEASPLHF.

A few counts support this clone. The V call is TRBV4-2, the J call TRBJ2-3; 10 bases agree with TRBD2. Trimming took 0 bases from V and 6 from J; bases not matched to a gene: 6. The CDR3 sequence is 16 residues long. Germline V lookup: CDR1 LGHNA, CDR2 YNFKEQ. DNA for the CDR3: TGTGCCAGCAGCCAAGAGGGGATAGCGGGGGGTGATACGCAGTATTTT. Translation gives CASSQEGIAGGDTQYF.

This sequence joins TRBV2 and TRBJ2-2; the D gene could be TRBD1 or TRBD2 (5 bases each). V lost 5 bases to trimming and J lost 4 bases, with 23 bases between them. The length of the CDR3 is 18 residues. CDR1 is SNHLY and CDR2 is FYNNEI in the germline V gene. The CDR3 DNA sequence: TGTGCCAGCAGTAATTCCCGGGGATTGGGGGATGCCACCGGGGAGCTGTTTTTT. Translating gives CASSNSRGLGDATGELFF.

The rearrangement links TRBV5-1 to TRBJ2-7; 7 bases agree with TRBD1. V shed 4 bases, J shed 0 bases, and the junction held 4 bases outside the gene matches. From germline, CDR1 is SGHRS and CDR2 YFSETQ. CDR3 length equals 14 residues. CDR3 residues: CASSLGTVSYEQYF. The CDR3 bases are TGCGCCAGCAGCCTAGGGACAGTCTCCTACGAGCAGTACTTC.

The J gene is TRBJ2-1, the V gene TRBV18; 7 bases fit TRBD1. After removal of 4 bases from V and 0 bases from J, the junction contained 9 bases not matched to a gene. Germline loops: CDR1 KGHSH, CDR2 LQKENI. CDR3 length equals 17 residues. The CDR3 spells CASSHPGTASSYNEQFF. The DNA for the CDR3 is TGTGCCAGCTCACACCCCGGGACAGCAAGCTCCTACAATGAGCAGTTCTTC.

V gene TRBV4-2 combines with J gene TRBJ2-3; 7 positions agree with TRBD2. CDR3 length equals 17 residues. Per germline, CDR1 LGHNA and CDR2 YNFKEQ. J lost 4 bases, V lost 4 bases, and 14 bases had no gene match. The CDR3 DNA follows: TGTGCCAGCAGCCCTGGCCCTGAGCGGGGAGGGGCAGATACGCAGTATTTT. It codes for CASSPGPERGGADTQYF.

This CDR3 is CASSPRGGAGGFGETQYF. The CDR3 region has the DNA TGTGCCAGCAGCCCCCGCGGGGGAGCGGGAGGCTTTGGAGAGACCCAGTACTTC. The chain has TRBV7-3 and TRBJ2-5; 9 bases are shared with TRBD2. This CDR3 is 18 amino acids long. Unmatched junction bases numbered 17, after V lost 5 bases and J lost 4 bases. Germline-derived CDR1 and CDR2 are SGHTA and FQGTGA.